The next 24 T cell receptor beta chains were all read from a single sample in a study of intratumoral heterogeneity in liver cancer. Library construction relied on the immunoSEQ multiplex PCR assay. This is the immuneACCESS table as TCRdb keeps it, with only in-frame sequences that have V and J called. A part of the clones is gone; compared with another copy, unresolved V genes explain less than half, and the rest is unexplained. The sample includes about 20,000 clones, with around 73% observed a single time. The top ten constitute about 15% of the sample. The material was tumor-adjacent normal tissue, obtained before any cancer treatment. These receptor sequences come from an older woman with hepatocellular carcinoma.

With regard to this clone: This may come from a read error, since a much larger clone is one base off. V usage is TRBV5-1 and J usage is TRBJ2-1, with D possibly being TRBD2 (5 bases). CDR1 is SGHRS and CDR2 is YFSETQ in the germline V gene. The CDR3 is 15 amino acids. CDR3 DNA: TGCACCAGCAGCGACGGGGTTAACTCCTACAATGAGCAGTTCTTC. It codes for CTSSDGVNSYNEQFF.

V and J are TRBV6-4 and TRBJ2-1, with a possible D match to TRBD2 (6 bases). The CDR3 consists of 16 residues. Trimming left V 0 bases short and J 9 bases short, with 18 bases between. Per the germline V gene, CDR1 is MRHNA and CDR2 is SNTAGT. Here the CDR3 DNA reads TGTGCCAGCAGTGACTCGAACCCCGGAGGGATTGTTGAGCAGTTCTTC. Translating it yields CASSDSNPGGIVEQFF.

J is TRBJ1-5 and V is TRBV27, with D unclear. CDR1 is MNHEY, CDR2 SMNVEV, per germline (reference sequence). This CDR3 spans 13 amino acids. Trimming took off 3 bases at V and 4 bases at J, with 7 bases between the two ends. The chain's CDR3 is CASSFTANQPQHF. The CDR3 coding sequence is TGTGCCAGCAGTTTTACAGCTAATCAGCCCCAGCATTTT.

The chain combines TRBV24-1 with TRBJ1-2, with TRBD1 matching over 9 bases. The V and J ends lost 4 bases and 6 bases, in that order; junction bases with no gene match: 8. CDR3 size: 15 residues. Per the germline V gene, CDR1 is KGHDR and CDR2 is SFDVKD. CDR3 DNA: TGTGCCACCAGTGACTCCGGGACAGGGTGGCATGGCTACACCTTC. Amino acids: CATSDSGTGWHGYTF.

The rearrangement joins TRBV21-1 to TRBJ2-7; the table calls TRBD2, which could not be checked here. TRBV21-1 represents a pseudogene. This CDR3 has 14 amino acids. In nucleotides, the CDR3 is TGTGCCAGCAGCAAAGAAGCGAGCTCCTACGAGCAGTACTTC. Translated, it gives CASSKEASSYEQYF.

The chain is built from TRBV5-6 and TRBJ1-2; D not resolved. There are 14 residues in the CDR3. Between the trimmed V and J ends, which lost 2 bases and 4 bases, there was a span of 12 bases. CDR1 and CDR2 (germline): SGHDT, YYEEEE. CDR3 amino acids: CASSFGPNPYGYTF. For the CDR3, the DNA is TGTGCCAGCAGCTTCGGGCCAAACCCCTATGGCTACACCTTC.

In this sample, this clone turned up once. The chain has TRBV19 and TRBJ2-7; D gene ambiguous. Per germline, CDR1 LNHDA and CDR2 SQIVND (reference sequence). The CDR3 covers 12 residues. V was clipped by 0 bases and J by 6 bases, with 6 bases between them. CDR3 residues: CASSIDLGEQYF. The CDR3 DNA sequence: TGTGCCAGTAGTATAGATCTTGGCGAGCAGTACTTC.

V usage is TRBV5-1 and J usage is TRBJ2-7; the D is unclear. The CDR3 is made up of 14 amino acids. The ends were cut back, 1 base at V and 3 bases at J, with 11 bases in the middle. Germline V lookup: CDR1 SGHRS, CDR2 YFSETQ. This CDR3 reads CASSLSGWDYEQYF. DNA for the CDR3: TGCGCCAGCAGCTTGTCCGGCTGGGACTACGAGCAGTACTTC.

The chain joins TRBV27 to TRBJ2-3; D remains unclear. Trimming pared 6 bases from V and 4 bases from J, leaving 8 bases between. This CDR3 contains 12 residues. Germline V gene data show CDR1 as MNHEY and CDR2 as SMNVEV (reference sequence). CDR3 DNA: TGTGCCAGCAGGGACGCTCCAGATACGCAGTATTTT. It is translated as CASRDAPDTQYF.

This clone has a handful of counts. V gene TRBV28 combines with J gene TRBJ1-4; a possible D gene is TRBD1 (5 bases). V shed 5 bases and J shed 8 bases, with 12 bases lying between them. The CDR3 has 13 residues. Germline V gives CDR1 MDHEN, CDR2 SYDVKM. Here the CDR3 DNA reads TGTGCCAGCAGTCAGGGAGGTGAAGAAAAACTGTTTTTT. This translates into CASSQGGEEKLFF.

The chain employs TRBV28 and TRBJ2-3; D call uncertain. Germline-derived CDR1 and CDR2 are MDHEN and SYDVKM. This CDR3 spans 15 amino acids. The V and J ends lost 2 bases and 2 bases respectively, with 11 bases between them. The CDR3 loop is CASSLPSSLTDTQYF. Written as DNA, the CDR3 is TGTGCCAGCAGTTTACCTTCGAGCCTCACAGATACGCAGTATTTT.

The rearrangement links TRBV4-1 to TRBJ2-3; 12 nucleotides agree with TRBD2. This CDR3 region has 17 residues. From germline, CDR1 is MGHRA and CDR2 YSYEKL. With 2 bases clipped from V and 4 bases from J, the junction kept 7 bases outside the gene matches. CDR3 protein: CASSQQVTSGSADTQYF. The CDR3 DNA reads TGCGCCAGCAGCCAACAGGTGACTAGCGGGAGCGCAGATACGCAGTATTTT.

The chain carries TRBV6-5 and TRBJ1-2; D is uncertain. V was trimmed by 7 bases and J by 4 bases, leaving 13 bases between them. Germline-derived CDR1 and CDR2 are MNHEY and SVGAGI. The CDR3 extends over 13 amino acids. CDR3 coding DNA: TGTGCCAGCACCGAACGGGGTTTCTATGGCTACACCTTC. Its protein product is CASTERGFYGYTF.

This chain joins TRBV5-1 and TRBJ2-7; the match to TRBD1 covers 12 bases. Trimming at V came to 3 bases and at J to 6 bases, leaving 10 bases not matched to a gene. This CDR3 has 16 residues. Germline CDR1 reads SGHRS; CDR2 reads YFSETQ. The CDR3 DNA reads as TGCGCCAGCAGCTCAGGTTTGAGGGACAGGGGGCTCGAGCAGTACTTC. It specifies CASSSGLRDRGLEQYF.

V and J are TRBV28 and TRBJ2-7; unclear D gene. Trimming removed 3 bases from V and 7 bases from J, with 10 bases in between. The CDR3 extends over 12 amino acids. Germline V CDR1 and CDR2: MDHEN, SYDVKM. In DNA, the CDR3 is TGTGCCAGCAGTTTTTCCTCGATGGAGCAGTACTTC. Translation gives CASSFSSMEQYF.

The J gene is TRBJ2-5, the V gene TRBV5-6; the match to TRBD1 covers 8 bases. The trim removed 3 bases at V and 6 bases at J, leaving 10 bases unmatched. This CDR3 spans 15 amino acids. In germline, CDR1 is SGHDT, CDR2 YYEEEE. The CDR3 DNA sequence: TGTGCCAGCAGCTACCGAGGGACAGGCCAGCAGACCCAGTACTTC. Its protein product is CASSYRGTGQQTQYF. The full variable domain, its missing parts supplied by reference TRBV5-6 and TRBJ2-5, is DAGVTQSPTHLIKTRGQQVTLRCSPKSGHDTVSWYQQALGQGPQFIFQYYEEEERQRGNFPDRFSGHQFPNYSSELNVNALLLGDSALYLCASSYRGTGQQTQYFGPGTRLLVL.

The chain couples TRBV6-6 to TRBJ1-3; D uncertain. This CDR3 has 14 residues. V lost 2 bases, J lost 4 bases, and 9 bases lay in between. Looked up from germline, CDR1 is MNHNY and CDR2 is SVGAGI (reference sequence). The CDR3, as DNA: TGTGCCAGCAGTTACGACTTTTTGGGAAACACCATATATTTT. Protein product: CASSYDFLGNTIYF.

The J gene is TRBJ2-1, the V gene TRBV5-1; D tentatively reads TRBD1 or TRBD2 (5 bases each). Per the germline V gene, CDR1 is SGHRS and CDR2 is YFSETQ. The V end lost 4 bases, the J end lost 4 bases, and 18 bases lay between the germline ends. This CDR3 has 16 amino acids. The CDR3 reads CASSPSTGTAYNEQFF. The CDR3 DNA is TGCGCCAGCAGCCCCTCAACCGGGACGGCGTACAATGAGCAGTTCTTC.

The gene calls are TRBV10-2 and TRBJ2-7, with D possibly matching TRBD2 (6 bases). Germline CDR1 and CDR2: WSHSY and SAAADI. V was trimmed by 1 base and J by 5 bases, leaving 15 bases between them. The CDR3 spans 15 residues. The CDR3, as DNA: TGCGCCAGCAGTGAGTATACGGCGGGAAGAGACGAGCAGTACTTC. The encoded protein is CASSEYTAGRDEQYF.

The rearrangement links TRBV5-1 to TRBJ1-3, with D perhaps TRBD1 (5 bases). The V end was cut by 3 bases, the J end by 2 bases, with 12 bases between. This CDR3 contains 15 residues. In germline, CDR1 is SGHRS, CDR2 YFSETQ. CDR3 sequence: CASSYQGSAGNTIYF. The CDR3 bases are TGCGCCAGCAGCTACCAGGGTAGTGCTGGAAACACCATATATTTT. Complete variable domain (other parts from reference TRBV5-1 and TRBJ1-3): KAGVTQTPRYLIKTRGQQVTLSCSPISGHRSVSWYQQTPGQGLQFLFEYFSETQRNKGNFPGRFSGRQFSNSRSEMNVSTLELGDSALYLCASSYQGSAGNTIYFGEGSWLTVV.

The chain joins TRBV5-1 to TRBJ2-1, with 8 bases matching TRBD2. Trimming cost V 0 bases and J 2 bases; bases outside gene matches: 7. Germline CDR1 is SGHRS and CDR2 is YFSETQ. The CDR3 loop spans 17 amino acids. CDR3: CASSLGGLAVTYNEQFF. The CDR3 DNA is TGCGCCAGCAGCTTGGGAGGACTAGCAGTGACCTACAATGAGCAGTTCTTC.

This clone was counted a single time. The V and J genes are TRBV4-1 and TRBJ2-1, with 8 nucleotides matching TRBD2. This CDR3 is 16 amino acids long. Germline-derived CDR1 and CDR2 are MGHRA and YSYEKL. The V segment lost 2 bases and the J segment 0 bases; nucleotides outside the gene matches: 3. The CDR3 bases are TGCGCCAGCAGCCAACCTACTAGCGGCTCCTACAATGAGCAGTTCTTC. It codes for CASSQPTSGSYNEQFF.

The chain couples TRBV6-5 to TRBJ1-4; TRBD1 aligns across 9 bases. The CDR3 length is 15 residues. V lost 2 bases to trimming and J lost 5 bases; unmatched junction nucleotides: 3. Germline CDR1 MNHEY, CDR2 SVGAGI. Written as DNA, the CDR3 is TGTGCCAGCAGTTACGCCGGGACAGGGAATGAAAAACTGTTTTTT. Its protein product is CASSYAGTGNEKLFF.

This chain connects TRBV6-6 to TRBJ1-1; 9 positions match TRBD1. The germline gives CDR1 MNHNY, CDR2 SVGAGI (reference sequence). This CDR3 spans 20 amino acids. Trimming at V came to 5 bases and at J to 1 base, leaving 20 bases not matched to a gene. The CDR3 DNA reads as TGTGCCAGCAGTCGAGTCCCACCGCTACAGGGGGCCAGGGGGAACACTGAAGCTTTCTTT. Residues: CASSRVPPLQGARGNTEAFF.